This T cell receptor beta chain is drawn from a study of blood T cell repertoires in COVID-19. Across the study: Material from acute and convalescent COVID-19 was sourced from the United States, Italy and Spain. Sources were T cells, B-cell-depleted T cells, or PBMCs; the material itself was cDNA or gDNA.

This CDR3 is 15 amino acids long. Germline CDR1 and CDR2: SNHLY and FYNNEI. V shed 6 bases and J 1 base; nucleotides not matched to a gene: 5. As originally analysed: How many nucleated cells were present was estimated from reference gene primer amplification. The repertoire was sequenced with immunoSEQ multiplex PCR; TCRdb's copy has only in-frame clones and lacks some. The DNA gave D and trimming, while V, J and clone size come from that table. The repertoire holds under 200,000 clones, 80% seen once, with about 7% in the top ten. The J gene is TRBJ1-5, the V gene TRBV2; 8 nucleotides agree with TRBD1. The sequence came from a man aged 65 to 79 with active or convalescent COVID-19. Sequencing input: peripheral blood. This chain's CDR3 is CASSLDRGSNQPQHF. CDR3 DNA: TGTGCCAGCAGCTTAGACAGGGGAAGCAATCAGCCCCAGCATTTT.